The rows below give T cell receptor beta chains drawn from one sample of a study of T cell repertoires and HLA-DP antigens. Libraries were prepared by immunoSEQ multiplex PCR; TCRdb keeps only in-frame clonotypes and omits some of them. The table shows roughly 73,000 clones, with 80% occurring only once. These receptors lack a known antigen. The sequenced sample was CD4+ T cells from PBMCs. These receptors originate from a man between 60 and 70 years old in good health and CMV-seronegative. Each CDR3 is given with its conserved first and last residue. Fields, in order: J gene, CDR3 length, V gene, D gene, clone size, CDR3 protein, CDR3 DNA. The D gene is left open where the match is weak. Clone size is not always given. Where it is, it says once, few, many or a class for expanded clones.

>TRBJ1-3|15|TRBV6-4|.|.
CASPGRREPGNTIYF
TGTGCCAGCCCTGGTAGGAGGGAACCTGGAAACACCATATATTTT
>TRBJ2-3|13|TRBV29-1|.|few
CSVEPGRTDTQYF
TGCAGCGTTGAGCCCGGCCGAACAGATACGCAGTATTTT
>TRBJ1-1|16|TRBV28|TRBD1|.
CASSLVLGTGSSEAFF
TGTGCCAGCAGTTTGGTGCTCGGGACAGGTAGCTCTGAAGCTTTCTTT
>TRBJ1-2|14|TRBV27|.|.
CASGWYGSNYGYTF
TGTGCCAGCGGTTGGTATGGGTCTAACTATGGCTACACCTTC
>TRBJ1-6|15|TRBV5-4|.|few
CASSPRRGNNSPLHF
TGTGCCAGCAGCCCCCGTAGGGGGAATAATTCACCCCTCCACTTT
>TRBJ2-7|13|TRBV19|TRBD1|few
CASSQTGSYEQYF
TGTGCCAGTAGTCAGACAGGGTCCTACGAGCAGTACTTC
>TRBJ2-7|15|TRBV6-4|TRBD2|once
CASSPDGSGGYEQYF
TGTGCCAGCAGCCCCGATGGTAGCGGGGGTTACGAGCAGTACTTC
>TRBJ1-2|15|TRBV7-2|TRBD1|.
CASSLDRGNLRGYTF
TGTGCCAGCAGCTTAGACAGGGGAAATCTTCGGGGCTACACCTTC
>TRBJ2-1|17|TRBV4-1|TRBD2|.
CASSQESSGRKGNEQFF
TGCGCCAGCAGCCAAGAATCCAGCGGGAGGAAGGGGAATGAGCAGTTCTTC
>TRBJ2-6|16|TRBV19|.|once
CASSINRLSGANVLTF
TGTGCCAGTAGTATCAACAGACTCTCTGGGGCCAACGTCCTGACTTTC
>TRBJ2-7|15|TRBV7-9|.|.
CASSRRDGGPGEQYF
TGTGCCAGCAGCCGAAGGGACGGAGGCCCTGGCGAGCAGTACTTC
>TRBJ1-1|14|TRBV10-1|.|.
CASSEPRRSTEAFF
TGCGCCAGCAGTGAGCCCAGACGGTCCACTGAAGCTTTCTTT
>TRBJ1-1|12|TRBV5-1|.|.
CASRAGNTEAFF
TGCGCCAGCAGAGCGGGGAACACTGAAGCTTTCTTT
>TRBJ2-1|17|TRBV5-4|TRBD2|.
CASSLAGLAPDYNEQFF
TGTGCCAGCAGCTTAGCGGGACTAGCGCCCGACTACAATGAGCAGTTCTTC
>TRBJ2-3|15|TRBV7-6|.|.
CASSPWGRATDTQYF
TGTGCCAGCAGCCCCTGGGGCAGGGCCACAGATACGCAGTATTTT
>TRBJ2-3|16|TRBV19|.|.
CASSIDRYSLTDTQYF
TGTGCCAGTAGTATAGATCGATATAGCCTCACAGATACGCAGTATTTT
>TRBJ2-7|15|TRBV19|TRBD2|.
CASRLLAEVSYEQYF
TGTGCCAGTAGACTTCTAGCGGAGGTCTCCTACGAGCAGTACTTC